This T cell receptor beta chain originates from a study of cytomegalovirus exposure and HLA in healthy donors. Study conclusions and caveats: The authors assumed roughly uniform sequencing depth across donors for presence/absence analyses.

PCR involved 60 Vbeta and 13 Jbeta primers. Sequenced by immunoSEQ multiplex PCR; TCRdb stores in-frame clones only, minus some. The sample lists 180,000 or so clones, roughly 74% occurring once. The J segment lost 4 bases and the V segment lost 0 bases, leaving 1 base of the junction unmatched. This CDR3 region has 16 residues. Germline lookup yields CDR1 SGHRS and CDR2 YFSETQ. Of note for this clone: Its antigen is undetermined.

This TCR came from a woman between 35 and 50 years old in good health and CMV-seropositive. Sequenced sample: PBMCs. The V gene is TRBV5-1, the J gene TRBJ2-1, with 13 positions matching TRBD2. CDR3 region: CASSLVLAGGYNEQFF. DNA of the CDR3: TGCGCCAGCAGCTTGGTACTAGCGGGAGGGTACAATGAGCAGTTCTTC. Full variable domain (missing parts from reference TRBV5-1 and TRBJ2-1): KAGVTQTPRYLIKTRGQQVTLSCSPISGHRSVSWYQQTPGQGLQFLFEYFSETQRNKGNFPGRFSGRQFSNSRSEMNVSTLELGDSALYLCASSLVLAGGYNEQFFGPGTRLTVL.